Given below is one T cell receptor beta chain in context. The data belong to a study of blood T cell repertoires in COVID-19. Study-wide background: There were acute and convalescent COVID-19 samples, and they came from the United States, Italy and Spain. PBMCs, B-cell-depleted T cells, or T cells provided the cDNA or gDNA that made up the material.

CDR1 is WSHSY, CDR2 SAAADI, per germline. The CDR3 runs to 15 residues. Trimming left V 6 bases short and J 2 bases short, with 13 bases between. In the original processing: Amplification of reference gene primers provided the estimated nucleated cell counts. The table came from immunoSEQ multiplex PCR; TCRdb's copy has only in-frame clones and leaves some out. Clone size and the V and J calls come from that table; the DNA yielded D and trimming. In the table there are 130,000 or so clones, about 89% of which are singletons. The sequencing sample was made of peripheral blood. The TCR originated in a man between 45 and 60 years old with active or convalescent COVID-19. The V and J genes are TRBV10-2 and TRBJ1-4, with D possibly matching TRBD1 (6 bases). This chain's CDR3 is CASRDPGETNEKLFF. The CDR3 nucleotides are TGCGCCAGCAGGGACCCAGGGGAGACTAATGAAAAACTGTTTTTT.